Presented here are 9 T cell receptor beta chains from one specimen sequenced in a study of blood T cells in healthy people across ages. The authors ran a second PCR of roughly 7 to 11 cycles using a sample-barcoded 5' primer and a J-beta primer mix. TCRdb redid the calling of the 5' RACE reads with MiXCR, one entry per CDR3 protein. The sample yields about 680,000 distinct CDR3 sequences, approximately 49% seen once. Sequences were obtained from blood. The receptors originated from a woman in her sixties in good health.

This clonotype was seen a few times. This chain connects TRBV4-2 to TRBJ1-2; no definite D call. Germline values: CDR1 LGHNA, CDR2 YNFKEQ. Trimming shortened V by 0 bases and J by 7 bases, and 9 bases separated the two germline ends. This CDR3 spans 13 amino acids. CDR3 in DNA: TGTGCCAGCAGCCAAGATCTAGCAGCTGGCTACACCTTC. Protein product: CASSQDLAAGYTF.

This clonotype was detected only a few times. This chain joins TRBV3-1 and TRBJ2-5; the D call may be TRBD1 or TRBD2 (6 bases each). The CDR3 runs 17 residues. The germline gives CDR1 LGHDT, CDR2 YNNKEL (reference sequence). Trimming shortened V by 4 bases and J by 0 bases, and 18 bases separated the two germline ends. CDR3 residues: CASSPLLEGQNQETQYF. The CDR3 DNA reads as TGTGCCAGCAGCCCCCTTTTGGAGGGACAAAACCAAGAGACCCAGTACTTC.

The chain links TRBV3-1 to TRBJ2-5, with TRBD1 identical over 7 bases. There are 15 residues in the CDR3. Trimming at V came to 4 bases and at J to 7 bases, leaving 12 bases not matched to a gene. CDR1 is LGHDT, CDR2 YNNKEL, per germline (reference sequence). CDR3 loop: CASSRGTAKKGTQYF. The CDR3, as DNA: TGTGCCAGCAGCCGGGGGACAGCAAAAAAGGGGACCCAGTACTTC.

The CDR3 region is CASSHLQGPNTGELFF. The CDR3 nucleotides are TGTGCCAGCAGCCATTTACAGGGACCGAACACCGGGGAGCTGTTTTTT. V gene TRBV3-1 combines with J gene TRBJ2-2, with D perhaps TRBD1 (6 bases). The CDR3 spans 16 residues. Trimming took off 3 bases at V and 0 bases at J, with 11 bases between the two ends. Germline assignment: CDR1 LGHDT and CDR2 YNNKEL (reference sequence).

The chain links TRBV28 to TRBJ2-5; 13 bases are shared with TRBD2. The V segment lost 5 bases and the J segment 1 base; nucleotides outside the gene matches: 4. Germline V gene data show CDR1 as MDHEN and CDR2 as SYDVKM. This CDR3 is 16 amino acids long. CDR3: CASSRTSGRAQETQYF. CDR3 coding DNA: TGTGCCAGCAGTCGGACTAGCGGGAGAGCCCAAGAGACCCAGTACTTC.

CDR3 residues: CAISAAGGGYNEQFF. The CDR3, as DNA: TGTGCCATCAGTGCAGCGGGGGGGGGCTACAATGAGCAGTTCTTC. The chain recombines TRBV10-3 with TRBJ2-1; 10 bases align to TRBD2. Germline lookup yields CDR1 ENHRY and CDR2 SYGVKD. V was pared by 4 bases and J by 3 bases, with 3 bases of the junction left unmatched. This CDR3 spans 15 amino acids.

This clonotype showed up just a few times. CDR3 residues: CASSNRDPNQTQYF. The DNA of the CDR3 is TGTGCCAGCAGTAACCGGGACCCCAACCAGACCCAGTACTTC. The chain is built from TRBV28 and TRBJ2-5; D tentatively reads TRBD1 or TRBD2 (5 bases each). V dropped 5 bases and J dropped 6 bases, with 16 bases sitting between them. Germline CDR1 and CDR2: MDHEN and SYDVKM. CDR3 size: 14 residues.

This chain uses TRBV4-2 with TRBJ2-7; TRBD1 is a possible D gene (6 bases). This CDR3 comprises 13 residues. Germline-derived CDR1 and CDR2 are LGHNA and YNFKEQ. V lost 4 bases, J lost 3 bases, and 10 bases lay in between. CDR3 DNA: TGTGCCAGCAGCCCCCGACAGGACTACGAGCAGTACTTC. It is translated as CASSPRQDYEQYF.

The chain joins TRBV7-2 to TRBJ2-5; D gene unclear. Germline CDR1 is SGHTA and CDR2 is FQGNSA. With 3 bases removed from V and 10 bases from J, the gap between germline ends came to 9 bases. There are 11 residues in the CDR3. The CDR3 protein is CASSFYGRQYF. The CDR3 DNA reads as TGTGCCAGCAGCTTTTACGGGCGCCAGTACTTC.